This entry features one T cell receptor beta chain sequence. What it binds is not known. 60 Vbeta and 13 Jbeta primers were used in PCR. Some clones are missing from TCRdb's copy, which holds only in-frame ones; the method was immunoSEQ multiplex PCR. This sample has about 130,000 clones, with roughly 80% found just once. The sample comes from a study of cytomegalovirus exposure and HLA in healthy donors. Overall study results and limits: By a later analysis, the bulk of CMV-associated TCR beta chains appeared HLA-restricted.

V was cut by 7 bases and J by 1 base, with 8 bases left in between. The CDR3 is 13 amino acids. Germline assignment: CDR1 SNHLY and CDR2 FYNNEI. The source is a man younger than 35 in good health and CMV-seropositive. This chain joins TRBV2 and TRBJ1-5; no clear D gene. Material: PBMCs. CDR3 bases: TGTGCCAGCAACTATGGCAGCAATCAGCCCCAGCATTTT. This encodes CASNYGSNQPQHF.